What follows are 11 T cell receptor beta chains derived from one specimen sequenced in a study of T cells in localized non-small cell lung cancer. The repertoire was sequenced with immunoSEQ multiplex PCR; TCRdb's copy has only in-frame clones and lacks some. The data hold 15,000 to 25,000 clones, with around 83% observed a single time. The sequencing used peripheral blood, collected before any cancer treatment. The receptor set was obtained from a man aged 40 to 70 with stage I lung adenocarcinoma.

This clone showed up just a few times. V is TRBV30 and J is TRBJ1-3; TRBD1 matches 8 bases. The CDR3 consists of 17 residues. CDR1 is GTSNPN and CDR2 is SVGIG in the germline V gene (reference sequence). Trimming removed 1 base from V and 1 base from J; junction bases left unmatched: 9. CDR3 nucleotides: TGTGCCTGGAGTGCGACAGGGGTCCGATTTTCTGGAAACACCATATATTTT. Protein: CAWSATGVRFSGNTIYF.

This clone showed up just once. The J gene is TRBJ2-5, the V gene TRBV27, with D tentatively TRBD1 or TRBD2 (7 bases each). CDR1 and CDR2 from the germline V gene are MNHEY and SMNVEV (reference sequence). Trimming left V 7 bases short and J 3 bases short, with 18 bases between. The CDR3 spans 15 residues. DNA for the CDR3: TGTGCCAGCAAGGGGGCGGGAGCGAATGAAGAGACCCAGTACTTC. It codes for CASKGAGANEETQYF.

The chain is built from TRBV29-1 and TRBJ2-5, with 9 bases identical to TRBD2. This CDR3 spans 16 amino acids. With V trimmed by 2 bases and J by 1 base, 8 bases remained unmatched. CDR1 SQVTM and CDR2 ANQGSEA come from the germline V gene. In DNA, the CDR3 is TGCAGCGTTGAATCGACTAGCGGCACGCCCCAAGAGACCCAGTACTTC. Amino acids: CSVESTSGTPQETQYF.

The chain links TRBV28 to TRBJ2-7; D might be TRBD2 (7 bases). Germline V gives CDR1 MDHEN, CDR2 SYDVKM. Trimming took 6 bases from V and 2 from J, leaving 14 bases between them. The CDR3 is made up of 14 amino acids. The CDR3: CASSLDGGPYEQYF. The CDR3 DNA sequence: TGTGCCAGCAGCCTAGACGGGGGGCCCTACGAGCAGTACTTC. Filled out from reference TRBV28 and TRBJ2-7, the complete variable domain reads DVKVTQSSRYLVKRTGEKVFLECVQDMDHENMFWYRQDPGLGLRLIYFSYDVKMKEKGDIPEGYSVSREKKERFSLILESASTNQTSMYLCASSLDGGPYEQYFGPGTRLTVT.

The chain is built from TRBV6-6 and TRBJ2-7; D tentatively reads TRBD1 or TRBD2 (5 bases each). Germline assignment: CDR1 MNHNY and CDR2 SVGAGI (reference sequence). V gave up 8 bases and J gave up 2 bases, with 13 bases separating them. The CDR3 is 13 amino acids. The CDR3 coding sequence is TGTGCCAGCGCAGGGATGGGGGCCTACGAGCAGTACTTC. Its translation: CASAGMGAYEQYF.

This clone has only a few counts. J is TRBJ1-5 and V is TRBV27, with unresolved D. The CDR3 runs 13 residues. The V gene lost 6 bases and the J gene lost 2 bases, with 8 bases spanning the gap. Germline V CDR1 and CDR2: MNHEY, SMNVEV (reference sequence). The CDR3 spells CASRPWGNQPQHF. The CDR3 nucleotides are TGTGCCAGCAGGCCCTGGGGCAATCAGCCCCAGCATTTT.

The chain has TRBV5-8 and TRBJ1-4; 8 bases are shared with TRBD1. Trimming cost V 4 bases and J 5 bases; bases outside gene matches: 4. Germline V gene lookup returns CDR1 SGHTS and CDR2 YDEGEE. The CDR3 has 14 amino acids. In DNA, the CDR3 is TGTGCCAGCAGCCCCTGGGACAGGAATGAAAAACTGTTTTTT. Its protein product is CASSPWDRNEKLFF.

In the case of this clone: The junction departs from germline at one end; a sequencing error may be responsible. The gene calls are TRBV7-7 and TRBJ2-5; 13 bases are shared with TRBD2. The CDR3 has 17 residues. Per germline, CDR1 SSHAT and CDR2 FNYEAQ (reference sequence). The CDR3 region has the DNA TGTGCTAGCAGCTTAGCGGGGGGACTAGCGGGGTTGGAGACCCAGTACTTC. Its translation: CASSLAGGLAGLETQYF.

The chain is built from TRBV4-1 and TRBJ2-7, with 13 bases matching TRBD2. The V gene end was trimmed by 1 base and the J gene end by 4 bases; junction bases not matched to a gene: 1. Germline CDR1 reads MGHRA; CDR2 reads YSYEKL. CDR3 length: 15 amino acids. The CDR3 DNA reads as TGCGCCAGCAGCCAAGGGACTAGCGGGGGTTACGAGCAGTACTTC. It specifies CASSQGTSGGYEQYF.

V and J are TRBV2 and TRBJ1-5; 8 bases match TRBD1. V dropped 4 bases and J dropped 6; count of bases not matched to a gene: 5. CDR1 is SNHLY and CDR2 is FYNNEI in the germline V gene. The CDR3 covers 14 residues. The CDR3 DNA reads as TGTGCCAGCAGTGCTACAGGGGGGACTCAGCCCCAGCATTTT. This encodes CASSATGGTQPQHF.

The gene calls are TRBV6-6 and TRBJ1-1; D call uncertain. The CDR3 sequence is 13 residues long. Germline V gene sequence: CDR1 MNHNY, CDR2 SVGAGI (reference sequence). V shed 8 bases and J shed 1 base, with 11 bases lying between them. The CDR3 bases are TGTGCCAGCGGAGCAGGAGGGAACACTGAAGCTTTCTTT. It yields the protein CASGAGGNTEAFF.